The 21 T cell receptor beta chains below all came from one sample that was sequenced in a study of shared clonotypes between healthy human individuals. Measured with immunoSEQ multiplex PCR; TCRdb has only the in-frame clones, and not every one. Of about 1 million clones listed, about 74% are singletons. Sample: memory CD4+ T cells sorted from blood. Subset in this sample: CD45RA-negative fraction. The source is a young man in good health.

This chain links TRBV6-1 with TRBJ1-2; the match to TRBD1 covers 7 bases. Germline V gene lookup returns CDR1 MNHNS and CDR2 SASEGT. Trimming at V came to 3 bases and at J to 5 bases, leaving 3 bases not matched to a gene. The CDR3 is 13 amino acids. CDR3 region: CASSDSGGYGYTF. The CDR3, as DNA: TGTGCCAGCAGTGATTCAGGGGGGTATGGCTACACCTTC.

The CDR3 sequence: CASSLGGTSGNTDTQYF. CDR3 nucleotide sequence: TGTGCCAGCAGCTTGGGGGGGACTAGCGGAAACACAGATACGCAGTATTTT. This rearrangement joins TRBV5-6 to TRBJ2-3; 11 bases are shared with TRBD2. V lost 0 bases to trimming and J lost 2 bases; unmatched junction nucleotides: 5. This CDR3 spans 17 amino acids. Germline CDR1 SGHDT, CDR2 YYEEEE.

Turning to this clone: In the same sample, other DNA sequences code for this CDR3. This sequence joins TRBV4-2 and TRBJ2-1; maybe TRBD2 (6 bases). Germline CDR1 LGHNA, CDR2 YNFKEQ. The CDR3 spans 16 residues. The V end lost 0 bases, the J end lost 0 bases, and 9 bases lay between the germline ends. CDR3 protein: CASSQDWRGSYNEQFF. The CDR3 bases are TGTGCCAGCAGCCAAGATTGGCGGGGCTCCTACAATGAGCAGTTCTTC.

V gene TRBV5-1 combines with J gene TRBJ2-3, with TRBD2 matching over 8 bases. After removal of 4 bases from V and 4 bases from J, the junction contained 11 bases not matched to a gene. CDR1 is SGHRS and CDR2 is YFSETQ in the germline V gene. This CDR3 is built from 16 residues. Here the CDR3 DNA reads TGCGCCAGCAGCCCAACTCCAACGGGAGGGGCAGATACGCAGTATTTT. Translation: CASSPTPTGGADTQYF.

The V gene is TRBV11-3, the J gene TRBJ2-2; D possibly corresponds to TRBD1 (6 bases). Germline loops: CDR1 SGHNT, CDR2 YENEEA. The V and J ends lost 2 bases and 1 base respectively, with 11 bases between them. CDR3 length: 16 residues. CDR3 in amino acids: CASSLITGKNTGELFF. In nucleotides, the CDR3 is TGTGCCAGCAGCTTAATAACAGGGAAGAACACCGGGGAGCTGTTTTTT.

This clone was observed a handful of times. For the CDR3, the DNA is TGTGCCCATCCCAGGCAGCCCCAGCATTTT. Protein product: CAHPRQPQHF. J is TRBJ1-5 and V is TRBV11-3; D is unresolved. The length of the CDR3 is 10 residues. Trimming took 11 bases from V and 7 from J, leaving 9 bases between them. Germline loops: CDR1 SGHNT, CDR2 YENEEA.

J is TRBJ1-1 and V is TRBV7-9; 8 bases are a match to TRBD1. Looked up from germline, CDR1 is SEHNR and CDR2 is FQNEAQ (reference sequence). This CDR3 is built from 15 residues. The V segment lost 2 bases and the J segment 5 bases; nucleotides outside the gene matches: 7. CDR3: CASSLLQDRVTEAFF. In DNA, the CDR3 is TGTGCCAGCAGCTTACTCCAGGACAGGGTAACTGAAGCTTTCTTT.

V and J are TRBV7-2 and TRBJ1-2; D gene ambiguous. The V gene lost 2 bases and the J gene lost 6 bases, with 10 bases spanning the gap. The germline V gene encodes CDR1 SGHTA and CDR2 FQGNSA. CDR3 length equals 13 residues. The CDR3: CASSLFMDNGYTF. For the CDR3, the DNA is TGTGCCAGCAGCTTATTTATGGATAATGGCTACACCTTC.

The chain joins TRBV7-2 to TRBJ1-4, with D unresolved. CDR1 is SGHTA and CDR2 is FQGNSA in the germline V gene. The CDR3 spans 15 residues. Trimming removed 5 bases at V and 3 bases at J, with 13 bases between. The CDR3 region is CASSLGDSANEKLFF. The CDR3 nucleotides read TGTGCCAGCAGCCTCGGGGATTCGGCTAATGAAAAACTGTTTTTT.

V is TRBV20-1 and J is TRBJ1-1; TRBD1 is a possible D gene (6 bases). The CDR3 runs to 11 residues. Germline CDR1 DFQATT, CDR2 SNEGSKA (reference sequence). Trimming stripped 6 bases from V and 7 bases from J, with 12 bases between. The CDR3 region has the DNA TGCAGTGCAACAGGGTTGGATGAAGCTTTCTTT. Protein product: CSATGLDEAFF.

The chain is built from TRBV30 and TRBJ1-2, with 7 bases identical to TRBD1. The ends lost 4 bases at V and 8 bases at J; junction bases unmatched: 13. The CDR3 runs to 14 residues. Germline V gene data show CDR1 as GTSNPN and CDR2 as SVGIG (reference sequence). CDR3 DNA: TGTGCCTGGACCCCAGGGAGGGGGCCATGGGGCTACACCTTC. It yields the protein CAWTPGRGPWGYTF.

This chain uses TRBV6-5 with TRBJ2-3; weak D call: TRBD2 (6 bases). V was shortened by 5 bases and J by 0 bases, with 9 bases between the two germline ends. The CDR3 extends over 14 amino acids. CDR1 and CDR2 (germline): MNHEY, SVGAGI. CDR3 sequence: CASSTGTSTDTQYF. CDR3 DNA: TGTGCCAGCAGTACCGGGACTAGCACAGATACGCAGTATTTT.

This clone was picked up a small number of times. The chain uses TRBV15 and TRBJ1-5; possibly TRBD1 for D (6 bases). V lost 1 base and J lost 2, with 12 bases in between. Germline CDR1 is LNHNV and CDR2 is YYDKDF (reference sequence). The CDR3 covers 16 residues. The DNA for the CDR3 is TGTGCCACCAGCAGAGGACAGGTTAGGGGCAATCAGCCCCAGCATTTT. Protein product: CATSRGQVRGNQPQHF.

This clone was observed a single time. The rearrangement uses TRBV6-4 and TRBJ2-1; the match to TRBD2 covers 7 bases. Germline lookup yields CDR1 MRHNA and CDR2 SNTAGT. V trimming: 4 bases; J trimming: 9 bases; junction bases outside the gene matches: 6. The CDR3 runs 13 residues. The DNA for the CDR3 is TGTGCCAGCAGTGTTACTAGCGCTGGTGAGCAGTTCTTC. This translates into CASSVTSAGEQFF.

With regard to this clone: Given a much more abundant clone one base away, this may be a read error. The chain recombines TRBV5-6 with TRBJ2-3; 10 bases map to TRBD2. V shed 4 bases, J shed 1 base, and the junction held 3 bases outside the gene matches. The V gene's germline CDR1 is SGHDT and CDR2 YYEEEE. There are 15 residues in the CDR3. CDR3 sequence reads: CASSTGTSGTDTQYF. The CDR3, as DNA: TGTGCCAGCAGCACCGGGACTAGCGGCACAGATACGCAGTATTTT.

This rearrangement joins TRBV7-9 to TRBJ2-3, with 11 bases lining up with TRBD2. Germline assignment: CDR1 SEHNR and CDR2 FQNEAQ (reference sequence). With V trimmed by 4 bases and J by 0 bases, 3 bases remained unmatched. CDR3 length equals 16 residues. In DNA, the CDR3 is TGTGCCAGCAGCTCCCTAGCGGGGGGAAGCACAGATACGCAGTATTTT. It yields the protein CASSSLAGGSTDTQYF.

This clone appeared many times. The chain employs TRBV19 and TRBJ1-1, with D unclear. Germline V lookup: CDR1 LNHDA, CDR2 SQIVND (reference sequence). The CDR3 is 11 residues long. The V end lost 7 bases, the J end lost 3 bases, and 6 bases lay between the germline ends. CDR3: CASTWHTEAFF. The CDR3 region has the DNA TGTGCCAGTACCTGGCACACTGAAGCTTTCTTT.

CDR3 DNA: TGTGCCAGCAGGACTAGCGACTCCTACGAGCAGTACTTC. It encodes CASRTSDSYEQYF. J is TRBJ2-7 and V is TRBV5-4; TRBD2 aligns across 8 bases. The V gene's germline CDR1 is SGHNT and CDR2 YYREEE (reference sequence). The length of the CDR3 is 13 residues. V shed 5 bases, J shed 0 bases, and the junction held 1 base outside the gene matches.

The rearrangement uses TRBV27 and TRBJ1-2; a possible D gene is TRBD1 (5 bases). The CDR3 runs 15 residues. V lost 7 bases to trimming and J lost 3 bases, with 18 bases between them. From germline, CDR1 is MNHEY and CDR2 SMNVEV (reference sequence). The CDR3 coding sequence is TGTGCCAGCACCGCCTACACCGGGACGGACTATGGCTACACCTTC. Encoded protein: CASTAYTGTDYGYTF.

The chain combines TRBV18 with TRBJ2-1; TRBD2 matches at 10 bases. CDR3 size: 15 residues. The J segment lost 5 bases and the V segment lost 6 bases, leaving 7 bases of the junction unmatched. The germline gives CDR1 KGHSH, CDR2 LQKENI. CDR3 DNA sequence: TGTGCCAGCTCCTCCTCACTAGCGGGGAACAATGAGCAGTTCTTC. This encodes CASSSSLAGNNEQFF.

The chain is built from TRBV6-1 and TRBJ2-2, with 7 bases that match TRBD2. Trimming at V came to 8 bases and at J to 0 bases, leaving 6 bases not matched to a gene. The CDR3 extends over 15 amino acids. Germline CDR1 MNHNS, CDR2 SASEGT. The CDR3: CASLELAANTGELFF. The CDR3, as DNA: TGTGCCAGCCTTGAGCTAGCGGCGAACACCGGGGAGCTGTTTTTT.